The 17 T cell receptor beta chains in this list originate from one sample, sequenced in a study of shared clonotypes between healthy human individuals. Only in-frame clones appear in the TCRdb table, and some are missing; sequencing was by immunoSEQ multiplex PCR. The data hold a few hundred thousand clones, with around 86% observed a single time. Input material: memory CD8+ T cells sorted from blood. Subset defined: CD45RO+ cells pooled with CCR7-negative TemRA cells. These receptors came from a man younger than 35 in good health.

The V gene is TRBV9, the J gene TRBJ2-7; perhaps TRBD1 as D (6 bases). CDR1 and CDR2 from the germline V gene are SGDLS and YYNGEE. There are 15 residues in the CDR3. V was pared by 0 bases and J by 2 bases, with 12 bases between. CDR3 nucleotides: TGTGCCAGCAGCGTAGATACAGGGAGCCCCTACGAGCAGTACTTC. Translation: CASSVDTGSPYEQYF.

V usage is TRBV30 and J usage is TRBJ1-6, with a weak D call TRBD1 (5 bases). The CDR3 runs to 14 residues. V was clipped by 4 bases and J by 3 bases, with 10 bases between them. Germline CDR1 reads GTSNPN; CDR2 reads SVGIG (reference sequence). CDR3 region: CAWMGGIYNSPLHF. For the CDR3, the DNA is TGTGCCTGGATGGGGGGAATCTATAATTCACCCCTCCACTTT.

This clone was recorded only once. The V call is TRBV28, the J call TRBJ2-3; D call uncertain. The CDR3 totals 12 residues. The ends were cut back, 2 bases at V and 3 bases at J, with 3 bases in the middle. Germline assignment: CDR1 MDHEN and CDR2 SYDVKM. As DNA, the CDR3 is TGTGCCAGCAGTTTACAAACAGATACGCAGTATTTT. The encoded protein is CASSLQTDTQYF.

The chain recombines TRBV6-5 with TRBJ2-3; no clear D gene. The CDR3 runs 15 residues. Trimming stripped 2 bases from V and 1 base from J, with 10 bases between. CDR1 and CDR2 from the germline V gene are MNHEY and SVGAGI. CDR3 sequence: CASSYGQDGTDTQYF. DNA for the CDR3: TGTGCCAGCAGTTACGGGCAGGACGGCACAGATACGCAGTATTTT.

V gene TRBV11-2 combines with J gene TRBJ2-7; 12 bases align to TRBD2. The CDR3 loop spans 16 amino acids. Germline CDR1 and CDR2: SGHAT and FQNNGV. The V and J ends lost 1 base and 5 bases, in that order; junction bases with no gene match: 6. This chain's CDR3 is CASSLARTSGTHEQYF. CDR3 sequence (DNA): TGTGCCAGCAGCTTAGCCCGGACTAGCGGGACCCACGAGCAGTACTTC.

V and J are TRBV5-4 and TRBJ1-1; 9 bases fit TRBD1. This CDR3 spans 14 amino acids. CDR1 is SGHNT, CDR2 YYREEE, per germline (reference sequence). V lost 5 bases to trimming and J lost 5 bases; unmatched junction nucleotides: 7. The CDR3 sequence is CASRYTGGGTEAFF. CDR3 coding DNA: TGTGCCAGCAGATATACAGGGGGCGGGACTGAAGCTTTCTTT.

The rearrangement links TRBV27 to TRBJ2-7, with 8 bases that match TRBD1. CDR1 and CDR2 (germline): MNHEY, SMNVEV (reference sequence). The CDR3 length is 15 residues. The V segment lost 0 bases and the J segment 7 bases; nucleotides outside the gene matches: 8. In DNA, the CDR3 is TGTGCCAGCAGTTTATCGGGCAGGGGGCTTGGAGAGCAGTACTTC. As protein: CASSLSGRGLGEQYF.

The chain carries TRBV27 and TRBJ1-5; D is undetermined. The germline V gene has CDR1 MNHEY and CDR2 SMNVEV (reference sequence). V lost 3 bases, J lost 0 bases, and 6 bases lay in between. The CDR3 runs 14 residues. CDR3 sequence: CASSFTFSNQPQHF. As DNA, the CDR3 is TGTGCCAGCAGTTTTACATTTAGCAATCAGCCCCAGCATTTT.

V usage is TRBV7-8 and J usage is TRBJ2-7, with D perhaps being TRBD1 or TRBD2 (6 bases each). This CDR3 region has 16 residues. Trimming pared 1 base from V and 5 bases from J, leaving 18 bases between. Looked up from germline, CDR1 is SGHVS and CDR2 is FQNEAQ. CDR3 sequence: CASSLGGGTWAHEQYF. CDR3 in DNA: TGTGCCAGCAGCTTAGGGGGCGGGACATGGGCCCACGAGCAGTACTTC.

The chain has TRBV4-1 and TRBJ2-3; no definite D call. Deletions cut 4 bases from V and 0 bases from J, with 5 bases between. The germline gives CDR1 MGHRA, CDR2 YSYEKL. CDR3 size: 13 residues. Written as DNA, the CDR3 is TGCGCCAGCAGCCCTGACAGCACAGATACGCAGTATTTT. Translation: CASSPDSTDTQYF.

The rearrangement joins TRBV7-8 to TRBJ2-2; TRBD1 matches 10 bases. The CDR3 has 15 amino acids. Germline-derived CDR1 and CDR2 are SGHVS and FQNEAQ. V trimming: 1 base; J trimming: 7 bases; junction bases outside the gene matches: 3. Here the CDR3 reads CASSLGGTGDGELFF. The CDR3 DNA reads as TGTGCCAGCAGCTTAGGTGGGACAGGGGACGGGGAGCTGTTTTTT. Full variable domain (remainder filled in from reference TRBV7-8 and TRBJ2-2): GAGVSQSPRYKVAKRGQDVALRCDPISGHVSLFWYQQALGQGPEFLTYFQNEAQLDKSGLPSDRFFAERPEGSVSTLKIQRTQQEDSAVYLCASSLGGTGDGELFFGEGSRLTVL.

The gene calls are TRBV4-1 and TRBJ2-2; 13 bases agree with TRBD2. This CDR3 is 19 amino acids long. From germline, CDR1 is MGHRA and CDR2 YSYEKL. V was pared by 2 bases and J by 0 bases, with 6 bases of the junction left unmatched. The CDR3 DNA follows: TGCGCCAGCAGCCAAAGGCCGGGACTAGCGGGGTCGAACACCGGGGAGCTGTTTTTT. Its protein product is CASSQRPGLAGSNTGELFF.

This clone was seen a single time. This sequence joins TRBV18 and TRBJ1-5, with 9 bases that match TRBD1. The length of the CDR3 is 18 residues. Trimming cost V 0 bases and J 0 bases; bases outside gene matches: 6. Per the germline V gene, CDR1 is KGHSH and CDR2 is LQKENI. CDR3 DNA: TGTGCCAGCTCACCACCGGACAGGGGACGTTATAGCAATCAGCCCCAGCATTTT. This encodes CASSPPDRGRYSNQPQHF.

This sequence joins TRBV27 and TRBJ2-3; the D call may be TRBD1 or TRBD2 (7 bases each). Between the trimmed V and J ends, which lost 8 bases and 11 bases, there was a span of 26 bases. Germline V gene data show CDR1 as MNHEY and CDR2 as SMNVEV (reference sequence). The CDR3 consists of 15 residues. CDR3 sequence reads: CASDWGRGRGLEQYF. The DNA of the CDR3 is TGTGCCAGCGACTGGGGGAGGGGGCGCGGGTTAGAGCAGTATTTT.

This sequence joins TRBV29-1 and TRBJ1-1, with D uncertain. The V gene's germline CDR1 is SQVTM and CDR2 ANQGSEA. Trimming removed 3 bases from V and 1 base from J, with 6 bases in between. This CDR3 comprises 12 residues. The CDR3 sequence is CSVDWPNTEAFF. CDR3 sequence (DNA): TGCAGCGTTGATTGGCCGAACACTGAAGCTTTCTTT.

The rearrangement links TRBV7-2 to TRBJ2-2; D unresolved. The CDR3 is made up of 13 amino acids. V was shortened by 4 bases and J by 6 bases, with 9 bases between the two germline ends. Germline V gene lookup returns CDR1 SGHTA and CDR2 FQGNSA. The CDR3 reads CASSSRTAGELFF. CDR3 DNA: TGTGCCAGCAGCTCCAGAACGGCCGGGGAGCTGTTTTTT.

This rearrangement joins TRBV5-1 to TRBJ2-1, with 8 positions matching TRBD1. Germline assignment: CDR1 SGHRS and CDR2 YFSETQ. The V and J ends lost 2 bases and 3 bases, in that order; junction bases with no gene match: 4. This CDR3 is 15 amino acids long. The CDR3 DNA is TGCGCCAGCAGCTTAGACAGGGGAATCTACAATGAGCAGTTCTTC. It yields the protein CASSLDRGIYNEQFF.